The 26 T cell receptor beta chains presented below share a single source sample, sequenced in a study of shared clonotypes between healthy human individuals. The protocol was immunoSEQ multiplex PCR, while the TCRdb copy is restricted to in-frame clones and leaves out a portion. This sample has approximately 620,000 clones; 97% occur once, and the top ten carry roughly 0.05%. The sample was naive CD4+ T cells sorted from blood. Stated subset: CD45RA+ positively selected. These TCRs come from a woman in her thirties in good health.

This chain connects TRBV6-1 to TRBJ2-7; no firm D call. Germline CDR1 MNHNS, CDR2 SASEGT. The CDR3 totals 15 residues. The ends were cut back, 0 bases at V and 2 bases at J, with 11 bases in the middle. The CDR3 region is CASSEAQPATYEQYF. The CDR3 DNA reads as TGTGCCAGCAGTGAAGCGCAACCGGCAACCTACGAGCAGTACTTC.

The chain uses TRBV5-1 and TRBJ2-2; 9 nucleotides agree with TRBD2. In germline, CDR1 is SGHRS, CDR2 YFSETQ. This CDR3 region has 16 residues. V lost 1 base to trimming and J lost 2 bases; unmatched junction nucleotides: 3. CDR3 DNA sequence: TGCGCCAGCAGCTTGAGACTAGCGGCCAACACCGGGGAGCTGTTTTTT. Protein product: CASSLRLAANTGELFF.

The chain carries TRBV5-1 and TRBJ2-3; D may be TRBD1 (6 bases). CDR3 length: 15 residues. The ends were cut back, 2 bases at V and 2 bases at J, with 12 bases in the middle. Per the germline V gene, CDR1 is SGHRS and CDR2 is YFSETQ. CDR3: CASSFQGRDTDTQYF. The DNA for the CDR3 is TGCGCCAGCAGCTTCCAGGGGAGAGACACAGATACGCAGTATTTT.

Note on this clone: One end of the junction fails to match germline, which may point to a read error. The gene calls are TRBV7-9 and TRBJ2-5; no clear D gene. CDR1 SEHNR and CDR2 FQNEAQ come from the germline V gene (reference sequence). The CDR3 has 14 amino acids. CDR3 region: CASSVARDQETQYF. CDR3 coding DNA: TGTGCCAGCAGCGTAGCCCGGGACCAAGAGACCCAGTACTTC. Complete variable domain (other parts from reference TRBV7-9 and TRBJ2-5): DTGVSQNPRHKITKRGQNVTFRCDPISEHNRLYWYRQTLGQGPEFLTYFQNEAQLEKSRLLSDRFSAERPKGSFSTLEIQRTEQGDSAMYLCASSVARDQETQYFGPGTRLLVL.

The chain recombines TRBV28 with TRBJ1-4; D unresolved. This CDR3 is 14 amino acids long. CDR1 and CDR2 from the germline V gene are MDHEN and SYDVKM. V was trimmed by 3 bases and J by 5 bases, leaving 10 bases between them. CDR3 region: CASSFGLGNEKLFF. The CDR3 nucleotides read TGTGCCAGCAGTTTTGGACTGGGGAATGAAAAACTGTTTTTT.

V is TRBV5-5 and J is TRBJ1-1; unclear D gene. The CDR3 covers 14 residues. The V and J ends lost 2 bases and 3 bases respectively, with 11 bases between them. Looked up from germline, CDR1 is SGHKS and CDR2 is YYEKEE (reference sequence). The CDR3 DNA is TGTGCCAGCAGCTTTTACACCCGGGACACTGAAGCTTTCTTT. It yields the protein CASSFYTRDTEAFF.

The rearrangement links TRBV27 to TRBJ2-5, with 8 bases fitting TRBD2. Germline V gene data show CDR1 as MNHEY and CDR2 as SMNVEV (reference sequence). After removal of 4 bases from V and 5 bases from J, the junction contained 15 bases not matched to a gene. This CDR3 is built from 17 residues. CDR3 sequence reads: CASSYAGTSRGGETQYF. DNA for the CDR3: TGTGCCAGCAGTTACGCCGGGACTAGTAGGGGTGGGGAGACCCAGTACTTC.

The rearrangement links TRBV5-5 to TRBJ2-5; D is uncertain. The germline gives CDR1 SGHKS, CDR2 YYEKEE (reference sequence). The ends were cut back, 4 bases at V and 5 bases at J, with 6 bases in the middle. The CDR3 has 11 residues. CDR3 nucleotides: TGTGCCAGCAGCGGCCGGGAGACCCAGTACTTC. Amino acids: CASSGRETQYF.

This clone was counted only a few times. The chain is built from TRBV28 and TRBJ1-5, with D possibly being TRBD1 (5 bases). V lost 1 base to trimming and J lost 1 base, with 5 bases between them. Germline V lookup: CDR1 MDHEN, CDR2 SYDVKM. The CDR3 extends over 14 amino acids. The CDR3 coding sequence is TGTGCCAGCAGTTTATCAGGGAGCAATCAGCCCCAGCATTTT. It translates to CASSLSGSNQPQHF.

The genes are TRBV7-9 and TRBJ2-5, with D perhaps matching TRBD1 or TRBD2 (5 bases each). This CDR3 spans 14 amino acids. Trimming left V 3 bases short and J 4 bases short, with 12 bases between. The germline gives CDR1 SEHNR, CDR2 FQNEAQ (reference sequence). For the CDR3, the DNA is TGTGCCAGCAGCTTGGGCAGGGACGGAGAGACCCAGTACTTC. Translated: CASSLGRDGETQYF.

This sequence joins TRBV28 and TRBJ2-7; TRBD1 matches 7 bases. V dropped 5 bases and J dropped 6; count of bases not matched to a gene: 4. Germline loops: CDR1 MDHEN, CDR2 SYDVKM. The CDR3 is made up of 12 amino acids. DNA for the CDR3: TGTGCCAGCAGTCCGACAGGGCCCGAGCAGTACTTC. The encoded protein is CASSPTGPEQYF.

The rearrangement joins TRBV19 to TRBJ1-2; 8 nucleotides match TRBD1. From germline, CDR1 is LNHDA and CDR2 SQIVND (reference sequence). V lost 4 bases to trimming and J lost 4 bases; unmatched junction nucleotides: 11. The CDR3 sequence is 16 residues long. The CDR3 protein is CASSRSDRGQVYGYTF. As DNA, the CDR3 is TGTGCCAGTAGTAGAAGTGACAGGGGACAAGTCTATGGCTACACCTTC.

The rearrangement uses TRBV7-9 and TRBJ2-3; a weak D match, TRBD1 (6 bases). Germline assignment: CDR1 SEHNR and CDR2 FQNEAQ (reference sequence). Trimming cost V 5 bases and J 3 bases, with 21 bases left between them. The CDR3 contains 17 residues. The CDR3 reads CASSPTPFGQTTDTQYF. CDR3 nucleotide sequence: TGTGCCAGCAGCCCTACGCCGTTTGGACAGACTACAGATACGCAGTATTTT. The whole variable domain, remainder taken from reference TRBV7-9 and TRBJ2-3, is DTGVSQNPRHKITKRGQNVTFRCDPISEHNRLYWYRQTLGQGPEFLTYFQNEAQLEKSRLLSDRFSAERPKGSFSTLEIQRTEQGDSAMYLCASSPTPFGQTTDTQYFGPGTRLTVL.

The chain recombines TRBV19 with TRBJ1-4; D unclear. V was shortened by 3 bases and J by 0 bases, with 11 bases between the two germline ends. This CDR3 region has 16 residues. Germline V gene lookup returns CDR1 LNHDA and CDR2 SQIVND (reference sequence). DNA of the CDR3: TGTGCCAGTAGTATCTTAACCGGTGCAACTAATGAAAAACTGTTTTTT. Protein sequence: CASSILTGATNEKLFF. The complete variable domain, with remaining parts taken from reference TRBV19 and TRBJ1-4, reads DGGITQSPKYLFRKEGQNVTLSCEQNLNHDAMYWYRQDPGQGLRLIYYSQIVNDFQKGDIAEGYSVSREKKESFPLTVTSAQKNPTAFYLCASSILTGATNEKLFFGSGTQLSVL.

This rearrangement joins TRBV20-1 to TRBJ1-2, with D unresolved. Germline assignment: CDR1 DFQATT and CDR2 SNEGSKA (reference sequence). This CDR3 spans 11 amino acids. Trimming took off 0 bases at V and 8 bases at J, with 7 bases between the two ends. This chain's CDR3 is CSARDLSGYTF. The CDR3 DNA sequence: TGCAGTGCTAGAGACCTCTCCGGCTACACCTTC.

The rearrangement links TRBV15 to TRBJ2-1, with D unclear. Germline values: CDR1 LNHNV, CDR2 YYDKDF (reference sequence). Deletions cut 1 base from V and 2 bases from J, with 12 bases between. The CDR3 loop spans 16 amino acids. CDR3 amino acids: CATSRAALATYNEQFF. The CDR3 DNA reads as TGTGCCACCAGCAGAGCGGCCCTGGCGACCTACAATGAGCAGTTCTTC.

This sequence joins TRBV29-1 and TRBJ1-3; D is uncertain. The germline V gene encodes CDR1 SQVTM and CDR2 ANQGSEA. The CDR3 totals 11 residues. Trimming stripped 6 bases from V and 5 bases from J, with 8 bases between. The CDR3 is CSVRVRNTIYF. The CDR3 nucleotides read TGCAGCGTCCGGGTCCGAAACACCATATATTTT.

The J gene is TRBJ2-7, the V gene TRBV28; 7 positions agree with TRBD1. Germline CDR1 reads MDHEN; CDR2 reads SYDVKM. The J segment lost 2 bases and the V segment lost 5 bases, leaving 6 bases of the junction unmatched. The CDR3 covers 14 residues. The DNA for the CDR3 is TGTGCCAGCAGTCGTGGGACAGACCCCTACGAGCAGTACTTC. Protein: CASSRGTDPYEQYF.

The V gene is TRBV28, the J gene TRBJ1-5, with D possibly TRBD1 on 6 matching bases. Trimming shortened V by 3 bases and J by 1 base, and 13 bases separated the two germline ends. Germline-derived CDR1 and CDR2 are MDHEN and SYDVKM. The CDR3 is made up of 16 amino acids. CDR3 DNA: TGTGCCAGCAGTTTCTCCGGGGGGCGCAGCAATCAGCCCCAGCATTTT. Translated, it gives CASSFSGGRSNQPQHF.

The chain employs TRBV29-1 and TRBJ2-7; D might be TRBD1 (6 bases). CDR3 length: 14 amino acids. In germline, CDR1 is SQVTM, CDR2 ANQGSEA. With 6 bases removed from V and 0 bases from J, the gap between germline ends came to 15 bases. CDR3 protein: CSVADRSPSYEQYF. The CDR3 nucleotides are TGCAGCGTCGCAGACAGGAGTCCCTCCTACGAGCAGTACTTC.

This chain links TRBV5-1 with TRBJ2-1; D not certain. Germline V gene lookup returns CDR1 SGHRS and CDR2 YFSETQ. Trimming cost V 4 bases and J 5 bases, with 10 bases left between them. The CDR3 is made up of 13 amino acids. CDR3 amino acids: CASSPNTDNEQFF. CDR3 DNA sequence: TGCGCCAGCAGCCCGAATACAGACAATGAGCAGTTCTTC.

DNA for the CDR3: TGCAGCGTTGATCTCAGCTCTGGGGCCAACGTCCTGACTTTC. Amino acid sequence: CSVDLSSGANVLTF. The chain joins TRBV29-1 to TRBJ2-6; no reliable D call. V gave up 3 bases and J gave up 0 bases, with 6 bases separating them. Germline CDR1 reads SQVTM; CDR2 reads ANQGSEA. This CDR3 spans 14 amino acids. The full variable domain, in which reference TRBV29-1 and TRBJ2-6 provide the parts outside the CDR3, is SAVISQKPSRDICQRGTSLTIQCQVDSQVTMMFWYRQQPGQSLTLIATANQGSEATYESGFVIDKFPISRPNLTFSTLTVSNMSPEDSSIYLCSVDLSSGANVLTFGAGSRLTVL.

Remarks on this clone: Other DNA sequences within the sample encode an identical CDR3. V usage is TRBV19 and J usage is TRBJ2-7, with 11 nucleotides matching TRBD2. This CDR3 region has 14 residues. The germline V gene encodes CDR1 LNHDA and CDR2 SQIVND (reference sequence). Trimming took 8 bases from V and 1 from J; bases not matched to a gene: 4. The CDR3 here is CASSGTSGSYEQYF. In nucleotides, the CDR3 is TGTGCCAGTTCCGGGACTAGCGGATCCTACGAGCAGTACTTC.

The chain combines TRBV6-1 with TRBJ1-1; D remains unclear. Germline CDR1 reads MNHNS; CDR2 reads SASEGT. The CDR3 is 10 residues long. V gave up 8 bases and J gave up 3 bases, with 4 bases separating them. The CDR3 DNA reads TGTGCCAGCGGGGACACTGAAGCTTTCTTT. Translating gives CASGDTEAFF.

The V and J genes are TRBV6-5 and TRBJ2-3, with D unclear. V lost 0 bases and J lost 0, with 4 bases in between. CDR1 and CDR2 (germline): MNHEY, SVGAGI. The CDR3 runs 14 residues. The DNA for the CDR3 is TGTGCCAGCAGTTACTCAGTCAGCACAGATACGCAGTATTTT. Translation gives CASSYSVSTDTQYF.

The chain links TRBV27 to TRBJ2-3; D is undetermined. Trimming shortened V by 3 bases and J by 1 base, and 17 bases separated the two germline ends. CDR3 length: 17 amino acids. In germline, CDR1 is MNHEY, CDR2 SMNVEV (reference sequence). This CDR3 is CASSFPSDRLGTDTQYF. The CDR3 region has the DNA TGTGCCAGCAGTTTTCCCTCCGATCGTCTGGGCACAGATACGCAGTATTTT.